This TCR beta chain was sequenced for a study of blood T cells in healthy people across ages. Next came a second PCR, run for about 7 to 12 cycles, which used a sample-barcoded 5' primer along with a J-beta primer mix. From the 5' RACE reads, TCRdb called clonotypes with MiXCR, one entry per CDR3 protein. The sample lists approximately 1,100,000 distinct CDR3 sequences, 40% to 45% occurring once. This clonotype was counted between two and nine times. What it binds is not known. V was pared by 5 bases and J by 9 bases, with 13 bases between. The CDR3 is made up of 12 amino acids. Germline V gene lookup returns CDR1 MNHEY and CDR2 SMNVEV (reference sequence). Overall study findings and caveats: What prevented conclusive comparison of naive and antigen-experienced cells was that PBMCs were unsorted. Not knowing donor CMV status may have confounded expanded clonotype changes.

The chain uses TRBV27 and TRBJ2-5, with D maybe TRBD2 (6 bases). The clonotype originates from a woman in her fifties or sixties in good health. The sample comprised blood. CDR3 amino acids: CASSPGPGAQYF. Written as DNA, the CDR3 is TGTGCCAGCAGTCCCGGACCGGGGGCCCAGTACTTC.